This T cell receptor (beta chain) originates from a study of tumour-infiltrating T cells in Burkitt lymphoma (dated by TCRdb to between 2020 and 2021). About the investigation overall: The Burkitt lymphoma cohort comprised some 80 patients and spanned all epidemiological subtypes of the disease. Clinical outcome was correlated with TCR repertoire data, and overall and progression-free survival were found to be predicted by productive clonality independently of established prognosticators, including age at diagnosis. The paper as a whole reports these results and caveats: Numerous Burkitt lymphoma patients were found to share several public clonotypes, a finding suggesting shared tumour neoantigen selection that is absent from diffuse large B-cell lymphoma.

Per the germline V gene, SGHAT is the CDR1 and FQNNGV is the CDR2. Compared with germline, V lacks 8 bases and J lacks 5 bases; bases without a gene match: 9. The CDR3 holds 14 amino acids from the cysteine to the phenylalanine. Just the 42-base CDR3 DNA is kept, in frame starting at base 1. With respect to this clone: This clone's antigen is unknown. One base away there is no much larger clone; base qualities are not given.

The protocol used for the library was the immunoSEQ multiplex PCR assay. What TCRdb holds here is the immuneACCESS table cut down to in-frame rearrangements. Part of the clones is not present; checked against another copy, under half of the missing clones reflect an unresolved V gene, and the others are unexplained. The sample yields 2,000 to 2,500 clones; roughly 14% were counted once. In total, the top ten clones hold roughly a tenth of the sample. The rearrangement joined TRBV11-2 to TRBJ2-1, with TRBD1 matching 7 junction bases. The sequenced material came from tumor tissue. The source is a human donor with Burkitt lymphoma. Read as DNA, the sequence is TGTGCCAGCGGTACAGGGGTTTGGGACAATGAGCAGTTCTTC. Translated, this gives CASGTGVWDNEQFF.